These 16 T cell receptor beta chains came from one sample sequenced in a study of blood T cell repertoires in COVID-19. The protocol was immunoSEQ multiplex PCR, while the TCRdb copy is restricted to in-frame clones and leaves out a portion. Of about 64,000 clones listed, approximately 83% are singletons. Sequenced sample: peripheral blood. All receptors come from a man in his forties with acute or convalescent COVID-19.

There are a few counts of this clone. The chain recombines TRBV5-1 with TRBJ2-7; D not resolved. Germline CDR1 SGHRS, CDR2 YFSETQ. V was trimmed by 0 bases and J by 7 bases, leaving 14 bases between them. The CDR3 totals 14 residues. The CDR3, as DNA: TGCGCCAGCAGCTTGGCAGGATCCCCCCTTGAGCAGTACTTC. The encoded protein is CASSLAGSPLEQYF.

This clone was seen once. The J gene is TRBJ1-2, the V gene TRBV6-5; D gene uncertain. V dropped 2 bases and J dropped 4 bases, with 8 bases sitting between them. In germline, CDR1 is MNHEY, CDR2 SVGAGI. The CDR3 has 13 residues. CDR3 sequence reads: CASSYDTSYGYTF. The CDR3 DNA sequence: TGTGCCAGCAGTTACGACACCAGCTATGGCTACACCTTC.

The chain carries TRBV11-3 and TRBJ2-5; maybe TRBD1 (6 bases). This CDR3 has 17 residues. V dropped 1 base and J dropped 4 bases, with 19 bases sitting between them. Germline loops: CDR1 SGHNT, CDR2 YENEEA. CDR3 sequence reads: CASSLGGLQGTGETQYF. The CDR3 DNA follows: TGTGCCAGCAGCTTAGGAGGGCTACAGGGAACGGGAGAGACCCAGTACTTC.

The chain recombines TRBV6-5 with TRBJ1-1; D ambiguous. V lost 2 bases, J lost 1 base, and 14 bases lay in between. Germline V gene sequence: CDR1 MNHEY, CDR2 SVGAGI. The CDR3 extends over 16 amino acids. The CDR3 region has the DNA TGTGCCAGCAGTTACACTGCGAATTTTGGGAACACTGAAGCTTTCTTT. Translated, it gives CASSYTANFGNTEAFF.

The V and J genes are TRBV10-3 and TRBJ1-6, with D tentatively TRBD1 (6 bases). The V end lost 6 bases, the J end lost 7 bases, and 13 bases lay between the germline ends. CDR3 length: 14 residues. Germline assignment: CDR1 ENHRY and CDR2 SYGVKD. The CDR3 here is CAISVQGGNSPLHF. CDR3 in DNA: TGTGCCATCAGCGTACAGGGTGGCAATTCACCCCTCCACTTT.

This chain joins TRBV30 and TRBJ1-5; TRBD1 agrees at 7 bases. CDR1 GTSNPN and CDR2 SVGIG come from the germline V gene (reference sequence). The CDR3 is made up of 15 amino acids. Trimming at V came to 2 bases and at J to 4 bases, leaving 8 bases not matched to a gene. The CDR3 loop is CAWSLEGGSNQPQHF. The CDR3 DNA reads TGTGCCTGGAGTCTGGAAGGGGGCTCGAATCAGCCCCAGCATTTT.

The V and J genes are TRBV5-3 and TRBJ1-3, with D uncertain. TRBV5-3 is an ORF, with its function uncertain. Trimming cost V 2 bases and J 0 bases, with 6 bases left between them. The CDR3 loop spans 14 amino acids. In nucleotides, the CDR3 is TGTGCCAGAAGCTTCGGGTCCTCTGGAAACACCATATATTTT. It yields the protein CARSFGSSGNTIYF.

The genes are TRBV27 and TRBJ2-7; 11 nucleotides match TRBD1. The germline V gene has CDR1 MNHEY and CDR2 SMNVEV (reference sequence). J lost 2 bases, V lost 8 bases, and 11 bases had no gene match. The CDR3 has 16 residues. The chain's CDR3 is CASRRTGTGGAYEQYF. The CDR3 nucleotides are TGTGCCAGCCGTAGAACGGGGACAGGGGGGGCCTACGAGCAGTACTTC.

This clone occurred once. J is TRBJ2-7 and V is TRBV30; TRBD1 matches 12 bases. V shed 1 base and J 6 bases; nucleotides not matched to a gene: 1. The CDR3 covers 13 residues. CDR1 GTSNPN and CDR2 SVGIG come from the germline V gene (reference sequence). Written as DNA, the CDR3 is TGTGCCTGGAGTGAGGGACAGGGGGCCGAGCAGTACTTC. Translated: CAWSEGQGAEQYF.

This chain connects TRBV10-3 to TRBJ2-3; D perhaps matches TRBD1 (5 bases). V shed 4 bases and J shed 2 bases, with 13 bases lying between them. This CDR3 region has 15 residues. From germline, CDR1 is ENHRY and CDR2 SYGVKD. CDR3: CAISGGHLVTDTQYF. The CDR3 region has the DNA TGTGCCATCAGTGGAGGACATCTTGTCACAGATACGCAGTATTTT.

In DNA, the CDR3 is TGTGCCAGCGGCAATACCCGTGCTGAAGCTTTCTTT. Protein sequence: CASGNTRAEAFF. The chain joins TRBV11-2 to TRBJ1-1; no clear D. The germline V and J ends were trimmed by 8 bases and 6 bases, with 13 bases remaining between them. The CDR3 has 12 residues. Germline CDR1 SGHAT, CDR2 FQNNGV.

The rearrangement joins TRBV7-8 to TRBJ2-2; 9 nucleotides agree with TRBD2. The germline CDR1 and CDR2 sequences are SGHVS and FQNEAQ. V gave up 4 bases and J gave up 0 bases; unmatched junction bases: 3. CDR3 length: 16 residues. In nucleotides, the CDR3 is TGTGCCAGCAGCTCCCCTAGCGGGGCGAACACCGGGGAGCTGTTTTTT. It yields the protein CASSSPSGANTGELFF.

The chain employs TRBV11-3 and TRBJ1-1, with 8 nucleotides matching TRBD1. V shed 5 bases, J shed 3 bases, and the junction held 8 bases outside the gene matches. The CDR3 spans 15 residues. The germline CDR1 and CDR2 sequences are SGHNT and YENEEA. CDR3 protein: CASSPGARGHTEAFF. CDR3 bases: TGTGCCAGCAGCCCGGGGGCCAGGGGGCACACTGAAGCTTTCTTT.

This clone has just a few counts. The chain carries TRBV7-9 and TRBJ1-1; 9 bases are a match to TRBD1. The CDR3 runs to 16 residues. V shed 5 bases and J 1 base; nucleotides not matched to a gene: 8. Germline loops: CDR1 SEHNR, CDR2 FQNEAQ (reference sequence). The CDR3 DNA follows: TGTGCCAGCAGCCCCGGACAGGGGATTAGGAACACTGAAGCTTTCTTT. Its translation is CASSPGQGIRNTEAFF.

The rearrangement links TRBV30 to TRBJ1-4; no firm D call. V lost 2 bases, J lost 0 bases, and 10 bases lay in between. CDR1 and CDR2 from the germline V gene are GTSNPN and SVGIG (reference sequence). The CDR3 runs 15 residues. This chain's CDR3 is CAWSWFTATNEKLFF. Written as DNA, the CDR3 is TGTGCCTGGAGTTGGTTTACTGCAACTAATGAAAAACTGTTTTTT.

The V and J genes are TRBV25-1 and TRBJ1-2, with 9 bases fitting TRBD1. The CDR3 runs 13 residues. CDR1 and CDR2 (germline): MGHDK, SYGVNS. After removal of 5 bases from V and 7 bases from J, the junction contained 5 bases not matched to a gene. Written as DNA, the CDR3 is TGTGCCAGCAGTACCTGGACAGGGGCTGGCTACACCTTC. Amino acids: CASSTWTGAGYTF.